This T cell receptor beta chain was documented in a study of PD-L1 blockade in urothelial cancer. Across the whole study: Prior regimens of chemotherapy numbered 0 to 3 per patient. Analyzed time points were 3 weeks (second dose) and 6 weeks after therapy began.

Germline-derived CDR1 and CDR2 are MDHEN and SYDVKM. The V gene end was trimmed by 3 bases and the J gene end by 0 bases; junction bases not matched to a gene: 9. This CDR3 has 18 amino acids. The time point was: pretreatment peripheral blood. The data were produced by immunoSEQ multiplex PCR, yet TCRdb's version contains in-frame clones alone and is incomplete. Of some 50,000 clones in the sample, 70% to 90% were seen once. The chain combines TRBV28 with TRBJ1-3; TRBD1 matches at 9 bases. This sequence was found in a woman aged 60-70 years with urothelial cancer. Sequencing used PBMCs, obtained around atezolizumab (anti-PD-L1) treatment. In DNA, the CDR3 is TGTGCCAGCAGTTTCGAGGACAGGGGACCAATCTCTGGAAACACCATATATTTT. Translation: CASSFEDRGPISGNTIYF.